Below, 5 T cell receptor beta chains from the same sample are listed, as sequenced in a study of CD8+CD57+ T cells in acquired aplastic anemia. Genomic DNA, the template, was used for profiling of the TCR beta VDJ and CDR3. MiXCR, applied by TCRdb to the reads, yields one record per CDR3 protein. The profile covers some 160,000 distinct CDR3 sequences, with around half appearing a single time and approximately 2.9% taken by the ten largest. Previously, flow cytometry had revealed CD8+CD57+ cell expansion in the patients chosen for sequencing. Sample: sorted CD4+, CD8+, or CD8+CD57+ T cells (not recorded which) from PBMCs. These receptors originate from a human donor with aplastic anemia.

As for this clonotype: A read error may account for a junction end that differs from germline. The chain joins TRBV7-7 to TRBJ2-5, with 11 bases aligning to TRBD2. Germline V lookup: CDR1 SSHAT, CDR2 FNYEAQ (reference sequence). This CDR3 is 15 amino acids long. CDR3 amino acids: CASSLGASGRETQYF. The CDR3 DNA follows: TGTGCTAGCAGCTTAGGGGCTAGCGGGAGGGAGACCCAGTACTTC.

V gene TRBV9 combines with J gene TRBJ2-7, with D tentatively TRBD1 (5 bases). This CDR3 spans 14 amino acids. Trimming removed 0 bases from V and 0 bases from J, with 7 bases in between. The germline gives CDR1 SGDLS, CDR2 YYNGEE. CDR3 sequence reads: CASSVGQSSYEQYF. CDR3 nucleotides: TGTGCCAGCAGCGTAGGACAGTCCTCCTACGAGCAGTACTTC.

CDR3 coding DNA: TGTGCCAGCAGCTTTAGACCCAAAGAGACCCAGTACTTC. Translating it yields CASSFRPKETQYF. The chain recombines TRBV7-3 with TRBJ2-5, with D unresolved. The CDR3 is made up of 13 amino acids. The V end lost 3 bases, the J end lost 3 bases, and 8 bases lay between the germline ends. In germline, CDR1 is SGHTA, CDR2 FQGTGA. Together with reference TRBV7-3 and TRBJ2-5, the CDR3 gives the full variable domain: GAGVSQTPSNKVTEKGKYVELRCDPISGHTALYWYRQSLGQGPEFLIYFQGTGAADDSGLPNDRFFAVRPEGSVSTLKIQRTERGDSAVYLCASSFRPKETQYFGPGTRLLVL.

V is TRBV25-1 and J is TRBJ1-1; D call uncertain. Germline V CDR1 and CDR2: MGHDK, SYGVNS. V was clipped by 6 bases and J by 1 base, with 12 bases between them. The CDR3 is 14 amino acids. The CDR3 bases are TGTGCCAGCAGCAGAAGCAGCCGGAACACTGAAGCTTTCTTT. It translates to CASSRSSRNTEAFF.

At least ten counts were recorded for this clonotype. The rearrangement links TRBV28 to TRBJ2-6; D is possibly TRBD2 (6 bases). Looked up from germline, CDR1 is MDHEN and CDR2 is SYDVKM. V was cut by 6 bases and J by 4 bases, with 10 bases left in between. The CDR3 covers 14 residues. The CDR3 coding sequence is TGTGCCAGCAGGGAGGGACCAGGGGCCAACGTCCTGACTTTC. Protein sequence: CASREGPGANVLTF.